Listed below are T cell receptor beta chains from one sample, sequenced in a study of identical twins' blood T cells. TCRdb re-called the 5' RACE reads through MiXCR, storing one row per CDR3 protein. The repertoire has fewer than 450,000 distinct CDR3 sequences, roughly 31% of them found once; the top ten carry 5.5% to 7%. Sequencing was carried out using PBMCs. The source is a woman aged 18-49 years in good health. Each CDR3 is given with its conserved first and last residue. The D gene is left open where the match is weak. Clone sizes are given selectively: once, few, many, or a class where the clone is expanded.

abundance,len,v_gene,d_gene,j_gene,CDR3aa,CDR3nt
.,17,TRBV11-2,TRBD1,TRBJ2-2,CASSPPDRSSIPGELFF,TGTGCCAGCAGCCCGCCGGACAGGAGTAGTATACCGGGGGAGCTGTTTTTT
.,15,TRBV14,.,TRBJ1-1,CASSPKGPGVTEAFF,TGTGCCAGCAGCCCTAAGGGCCCTGGGGTCACTGAAGCTTTCTTT
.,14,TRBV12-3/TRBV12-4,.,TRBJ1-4,CASSDPAPREKLFF,TGTGCCAGCAGTGACCCGGCCCCCCGGGAAAAACTGTTTTTT
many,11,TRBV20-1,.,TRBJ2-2,CSAPLSGELFF,TGCAGTGCTCCTCTTAGCGGGGAGCTGTTTTTT
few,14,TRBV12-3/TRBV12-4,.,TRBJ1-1,CASSLAYGGVEAFF,TGTGCCAGCAGTTTAGCGTATGGGGGCGTTGAAGCTTTCTTT
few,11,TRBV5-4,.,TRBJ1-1,CASSFTGEAFF,TGTGCCAGCAGCTTCACGGGTGAAGCTTTCTTT
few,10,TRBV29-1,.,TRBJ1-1,CSVLERGAFF,TGCAGCGTTTTGGAACGGGGAGCTTTCTTT
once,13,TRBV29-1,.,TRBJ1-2,CSVAVLGNYGYTF,TGCAGCGTTGCTGTGTTGGGGAACTATGGCTACACCTTC
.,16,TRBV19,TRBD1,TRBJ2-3,CASSPGDRRYTDTQYF,TGTGCCAGTAGTCCAGGGGACAGGCGATACACAGATACGCAGTATTTT
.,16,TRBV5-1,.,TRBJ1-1,CASSLVAGAVNTEAFF,TGCGCCAGCAGCTTGGTGGCAGGGGCTGTGAACACTGAAGCTTTCTTT
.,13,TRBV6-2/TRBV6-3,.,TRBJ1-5,CASAKTGGHPQHF,TGTGCCAGTGCTAAGACTGGGGGACATCCCCAGCATTTT
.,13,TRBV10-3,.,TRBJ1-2,CAISEFWDQGYTF,TGTGCCATCAGTGAGTTCTGGGACCAGGGCTACACCTTC
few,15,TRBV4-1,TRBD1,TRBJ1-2,CASSQATGDRLGYTF,TGCGCCAGCAGCCAAGCGACAGGGGACAGATTAGGCTACACCTTC
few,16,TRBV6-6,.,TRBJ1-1,CASSYTPGTRNTEAFF,TGTGCCAGCAGTTACACTCCCGGGACAAGGAACACTGAAGCTTTCTTT
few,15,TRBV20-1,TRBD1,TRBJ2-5,CSANSRDSSQETQYF,TGCAGTGCCAATTCCAGGGACAGTTCGCAAGAGACCCAGTACTTC
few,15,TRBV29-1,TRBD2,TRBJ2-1,CSVEGLASSYNEQFF,TGCAGCGTTGAGGGACTAGCGAGCTCCTACAATGAGCAGTTCTTC
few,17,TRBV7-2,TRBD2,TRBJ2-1,CASSLEGGSLDIYEQFF,TGTGCCAGCAGCTTAGAAGGCGGGAGCTTAGATATCTATGAGCAGTTCTTC
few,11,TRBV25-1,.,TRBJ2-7,CASSQLYEQYF,TGTGCCAGCAGTCAGCTCTACGAGCAGTACTTC
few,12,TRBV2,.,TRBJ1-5,CASMEQGQPQHF,TGTGCCAGCATGGAACAGGGTCAGCCCCAGCATTTT
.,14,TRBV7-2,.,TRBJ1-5,CASSLRFPDQPQHF,TGTGCCAGCAGCTTAAGGTTCCCGGACCAGCCCCAGCATTTT
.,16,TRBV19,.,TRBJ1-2,CASRTTGTEGYYGYTF,TGTGCCAGTAGAACGACGGGAACTGAGGGCTACTATGGCTACACCTTC
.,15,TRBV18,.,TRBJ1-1,CASSPPGRPNTEAFF,TGTGCCAGCTCACCTCCGGGACGGCCGAACACTGAAGCTTTCTTT
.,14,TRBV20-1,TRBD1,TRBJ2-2,CSALDGTDTGELFF,TGCAGTGCCTTGGACGGGACAGACACCGGGGAGCTGTTTTTT
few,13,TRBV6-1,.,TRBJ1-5,CASSEDGRQPQHF,TGTGCCAGCAGTGAAGATGGGCGGCAGCCCCAGCATTTT
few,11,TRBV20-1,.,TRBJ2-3,CSARSWGTQYF,TGCAGTGCCAGGAGTTGGGGAACGCAGTATTTT
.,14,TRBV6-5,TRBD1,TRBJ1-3,CASSWDRAGNTIYF,TGTGCCAGCAGTTGGGACAGGGCTGGAAACACCATATATTTT
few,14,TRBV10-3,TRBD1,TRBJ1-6,CAIRSTGAGSPLHF,TGTGCCATCAGATCAACAGGGGCAGGGTCACCCCTCCACTTT
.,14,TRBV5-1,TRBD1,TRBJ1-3,CASSLGQVENTIYF,TGCGCCAGCAGCCTCGGACAGGTTGAAAACACCATATATTTT
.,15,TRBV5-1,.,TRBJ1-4,CASSSLGGTNEKLFF,TGCGCCAGCAGCTCTCTGGGGGGGACTAATGAAAAACTGTTTTTT
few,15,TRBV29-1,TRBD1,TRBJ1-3,CSVSQTGRSGNTIYF,TGCAGCGTATCCCAGACAGGGCGCTCTGGAAACACCATATATTTT
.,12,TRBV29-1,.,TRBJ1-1,CSVGMVNTEAFF,TGCAGCGTAGGTATGGTGAACACTGAAGCTTTCTTT
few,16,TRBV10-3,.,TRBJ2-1,CAISERSGLGLGEQFF,TGTGCCATCAGCGAGCGATCCGGACTCGGATTGGGTGAGCAGTTCTTC
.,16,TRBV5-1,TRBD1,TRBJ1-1,CASSLGRGLGGTEAFF,TGCGCCAGCAGCTTGGGTAGGGGGCTCGGTGGCACTGAAGCTTTCTTT
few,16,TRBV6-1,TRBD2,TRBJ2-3,CASSFTSGGAADTQYF,TGTGCCAGCAGCTTTACTAGCGGGGGGGCAGCAGATACGCAGTATTTT
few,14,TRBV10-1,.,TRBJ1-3,CASSGPGSGNTIYF,TGCGCCAGTTCAGGACCCGGCTCTGGAAACACCATATATTTT
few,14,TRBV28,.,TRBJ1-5,CASGGIAANQPQHF,TGTGCCAGCGGAGGCATCGCCGCGAATCAGCCCCAGCATTTT
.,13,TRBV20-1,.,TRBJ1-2,CSAPGDYNYGYTF,TGCAGTGCCCCCGGAGACTATAACTATGGCTACACCTTC
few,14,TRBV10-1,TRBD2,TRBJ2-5,CASSESSGSETQYF,TGCGCCAGCAGTGAGTCTAGCGGGAGTGAGACCCAGTACTTC
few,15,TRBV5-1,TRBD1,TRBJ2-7,CASSRGQGAIYEQYF,TGCGCCAGCAGCAGGGGACAGGGGGCAATCTACGAGCAGTACTTC
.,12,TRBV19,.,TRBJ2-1,CASRFFHNEQFF,TGTGCCAGTAGATTCTTCCACAATGAGCAGTTCTTC
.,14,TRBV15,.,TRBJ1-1,CATSPTSIRVQAFF,TGTGCCACCAGCCCGACATCCATTAGAGTCCAAGCTTTCTTT
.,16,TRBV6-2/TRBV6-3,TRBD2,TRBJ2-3,CASSSRLAVSTDTQCF,TGTGCCAGCAGTTCCCGACTAGCGGTGAGCACAGATACGCAGTGTTTT
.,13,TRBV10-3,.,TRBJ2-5,CAISLQNQETQYF,TGTGCCATCAGTTTACAGAACCAAGAGACCCAGTACTTC
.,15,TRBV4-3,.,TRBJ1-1,CASSQETDQESEAFF,TGCGCCAGCAGCCAAGAGACGGATCAGGAAAGTGAAGCTTTCTTT
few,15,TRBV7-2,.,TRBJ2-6,CASSLWVSGANVLTF,TGTGCCAGCAGCTTATGGGTATCTGGGGCCAACGTCCTGACTTTC
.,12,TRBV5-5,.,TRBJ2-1,CASSLGASEQFF,TGTGCCAGCAGCTTGGGGGCAAGCGAGCAGTTCTTC
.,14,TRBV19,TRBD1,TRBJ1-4,CASSMGTGEEKLFF,TGTGCCAGTAGTATGGGGACAGGGGAGGAAAAACTGTTTTTT
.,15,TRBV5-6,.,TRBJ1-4,CASSLAGRAYEKLFF,TGTGCCAGCAGCCTGGCGGGACGTGCCTATGAAAAACTGTTTTTT
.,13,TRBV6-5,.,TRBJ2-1,CASFRGDIAEQFF,TGTGCCAGTTTCCGAGGGGACATAGCTGAGCAGTTCTTC
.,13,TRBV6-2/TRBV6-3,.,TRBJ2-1,CASRPDIYNEQFF,TGTGCCAGCAGACCGGATATCTACAATGAGCAGTTCTTC
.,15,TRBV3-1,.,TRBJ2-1,CASSQSQTSYNEQFF,TGTGCCAGCAGCCAATCCCAGACTTCCTACAATGAGCAGTTCTTC
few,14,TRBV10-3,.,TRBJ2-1,CAISESVGVVEQFF,TGTGCCATCAGTGAGTCGGTGGGCGTGGTTGAGCAGTTCTTC
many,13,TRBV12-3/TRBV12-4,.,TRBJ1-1,CASTPLSVKGAFF,TGTGCCAGCACCCCTCTTTCTGTGAAGGGAGCTTTCTTT